These T cell receptor beta chains were read from a single sample in a study of cytotoxic CD8 clonotypes in ibrutinib-treated CLL. The assay was immunoSEQ multiplex PCR, and TCRdb's table has in-frame clones only and misses some. The data contain 200,000 to 250,000 clones, 70% of them singletons. The input for sequencing was PBMCs, taken after 24 months of ibrutinib treatment. These receptor sequences come from a human donor with chronic lymphocytic leukemia. Each CDR3 is given with its conserved first and last residue. D genes are given only for firm matches. Clone size is not always given. Where it is, it says once, few, many or a class for expanded clones.

TGTGCCAGCAGTACAGGGTGGTCCTACGAGCAGTACTTC CASSTGWSYEQYF TRBJ2-7 . TRBV28 few
TGTGCCAGCAGCTCCGACTATTACACAGATACGCAGTATTTT CASSSDYYTDTQYF TRBJ2-3 . TRBV5-4 .
TGTGCCAGCAGTTTACAGGGACAGCTCTACGAGCAGTACTTC CASSLQGQLYEQYF TRBJ2-7 TRBD1 TRBV28 .
TGCGCCAGCAGCTTGGCCACTAGCGGGAGGCCGAGCTCCTACGAGCAGTACTTC CASSLATSGRPSSYEQYF TRBJ2-7 TRBD2 TRBV5-1 once
TGTGCCAGCAGCCAATACGTGACAGGCTATGGCTACACCTTC CASSQYVTGYGYTF TRBJ1-2 . TRBV16 .
TGTGCCAGCAGTGTGGCCCCAAACACTGAAGCTTTCTTT CASSVAPNTEAFF TRBJ1-1 . TRBV25-1 .
TGTGCCAGCAGCTTGGGAGGGAACACCTTC CASSLGGNTF TRBJ1-2 . TRBV7-9 once
TGTGCCAGCAGTGCCAGACTAGCGGGTGCCTACGAGCAGTACTTC CASSARLAGAYEQYF TRBJ2-7 TRBD2 TRBV27 .
TGCGCCAGCTTGAGAATGAGACTAGCGGGATATCGGGTTTACACCGGGGAGCTGTTTTTT CASLRMRLAGYRVYTGELFF TRBJ2-2 TRBD2 TRBV10-1 .
TGTGCCAGCAGCAAGGGACTATCACAAGAGACCCAGTACTTC CASSKGLSQETQYF TRBJ2-5 TRBD2 TRBV11-2 .
TGTGCCAGCAGTTCTACAGGGGGCCAAGATAACTACGAGCAGTACTTC CASSSTGGQDNYEQYF TRBJ2-7 TRBD1 TRBV7-9 .
TGCAGTGCTCCCCGGGGACTTGAAGCTTTCTTT CSAPRGLEAFF TRBJ1-1 . TRBV20-1 .
TGCGCCAGCAGCTTGGTCTCAGCCCGGGAGACCCAGTACTTC CASSLVSARETQYF TRBJ2-5 . TRBV5-1 once
TGTGCCAGCAGCTTAGCGGATGACGGATACTACGAGCAGTACTTC CASSLADDGYYEQYF TRBJ2-7 . TRBV7-9 .
TGTGCCAGCAGCGTAGAATGGGGTACGAAGGTGTTTTTT CASSVEWGTKVFF TRBJ2-2 . TRBV9 once
TGCGCCAGCAGCCAAGGACTCGCGGGTAGCACAGATACGCAGTATTTT CASSQGLAGSTDTQYF TRBJ2-3 . TRBV4-3 .
TGTGCCAGCATCGGGGGACAGGGAGCTGGAAACACCATATATTTT CASIGGQGAGNTIYF TRBJ1-3 TRBD1 TRBV7-2 once
TGTGCCACCACGACAGGAAGCTATGGCTACACCTTC CATTTGSYGYTF TRBJ1-2 . TRBV28 .
TGTGCCAGTAGTATATCAGGGGGCGAGCAGTACTTC CASSISGGEQYF TRBJ2-7 TRBD1 TRBV19 .
TGTGCCAACTCTCCGGGAGGGGGTGAGGGCAATCAGCCCCAGCATTTT CANSPGGGEGNQPQHF TRBJ1-5 . TRBV18 .
TGTGCCAGCTCACCACAGACAGGCGCCTACGAGCAGTACTTC CASSPQTGAYEQYF TRBJ2-7 . TRBV18 .
TGCGCCAGCAGCGGACCGACCTACAATGAGCAGTTCTTC CASSGPTYNEQFF TRBJ2-1 . TRBV5-1 .
TGTGCCAGCAGCTCCTCCGGCTCCGGGGTAACAGATACGCAGTATTTT CASSSSGSGVTDTQYF TRBJ2-3 . TRBV7-2 .
TGTGCCAGCAGCTCTATGGGGGCGCGGGTCACCGGGGAGCTGTTTTTT CASSSMGARVTGELFF TRBJ2-2 . TRBV7-3 once
TGTGCCAGCTCACCAGGCAGGGGGCTCGACGCCGGGGAGCTGTTTTTT CASSPGRGLDAGELFF TRBJ2-2 TRBD1 TRBV18 .
TGTGCCAGCAGCCATAGGGACGGAACTTATGGCTACACCTTC CASSHRDGTYGYTF TRBJ1-2 . TRBV4-2 .
TGTGCCAGCAGTTACTGGTCGAGACAGGGGGTAGAGACCCAGTACTTC CASSYWSRQGVETQYF TRBJ2-5 TRBD1 TRBV6-5 .
TGTGCCAGCACCCAAGAAGGAGGAGGCAACACCGGGGAGCTGTTTTTT CASTQEGGGNTGELFF TRBJ2-2 . TRBV2 .
TGTGCCAGCAGAACCGACAGGGGAAATAAGGAGAACACTGAAGCTTTCTTT CASRTDRGNKENTEAFF TRBJ1-1 TRBD1 TRBV27 .
TGTGCCAGCAGTTGGGAGACCCAGTACTTC CASSWETQYF TRBJ2-5 . TRBV7-8 .